This is a list of T cell receptor beta chains from one sample in a study of CD8 T cells in ankylosing spondylitis. TCRdb re-called the 5' RACE reads through MiXCR, storing one row per CDR3 protein. The repertoire has 110,000 to 150,000 distinct CDR3 sequences, roughly 8.3% of them found once; the top ten carry 7.3%. Sequences were obtained from synovial fluid, either unsorted or a sorted T cell fraction (not recorded which). Source of these receptors: a male donor with ankylosing spondylitis. Each CDR3 is given with its conserved first and last residue. Each record gives: V gene, D gene, clone size, J gene, CDR3 protein, CDR3 DNA. D genes are given only for firm matches. Only part of the rows carry a size: once, few, many, or a class if the clone is expanded.

v_call: TRBV20-1; d_call: TRBD1; clone_size: many; j_call: TRBJ2-3; cdr3_aa: CSAGSGTGLRDTQYF; cdr3_nt: TGCAGTGCTGGTTCCGGGACAGGGTTAAGGGATACGCAGTATTTT
v_call: TRBV5-1; d_call: TRBD2; clone_size: few; j_call: TRBJ2-3; cdr3_aa: CASSLLAGTDTQYF; cdr3_nt: TGCGCCAGCAGCTTACTAGCGGGCACAGATACGCAGTATTTT
v_call: TRBV4-3; d_call: .; clone_size: .; j_call: TRBJ2-3; cdr3_aa: CASSQDWGNTQYF; cdr3_nt: TGCGCCAGCAGCCAAGATTGGGGAAATACGCAGTATTTT
v_call: TRBV3-1; d_call: .; clone_size: many; j_call: TRBJ2-1; cdr3_aa: CASSQDGNREFF; cdr3_nt: TGTGCCAGCAGCCAAGACGGGAATAGGGAGTTCTTC
v_call: TRBV5-1; d_call: .; clone_size: many; j_call: TRBJ2-1; cdr3_aa: CASSLNPGDGYNEQFF; cdr3_nt: TGCGCCAGCAGCCTCAATCCCGGAGACGGATACAATGAGCAGTTCTTC
v_call: TRBV7-9; d_call: TRBD1; clone_size: .; j_call: TRBJ1-2; cdr3_aa: CASSSWDRPYGYTF; cdr3_nt: TGTGCCAGCAGCTCTTGGGACAGGCCCTATGGCTACACCTTC
v_call: TRBV20-1; d_call: TRBD2; clone_size: .; j_call: TRBJ2-5; cdr3_aa: CSARRGGSGGLETQYF; cdr3_nt: TGCAGTGCTAGAAGGGGTGGTAGCGGGGGCCTGGAGACCCAGTACTTC
v_call: TRBV18; d_call: .; clone_size: .; j_call: TRBJ2-5; cdr3_aa: CASSLVGAAQETQYF; cdr3_nt: TGTGCCAGCTCACTTGTCGGGGCCGCTCAAGAGACCCAGTACTTC
v_call: TRBV20-1; d_call: TRBD2; clone_size: many; j_call: TRBJ2-1; cdr3_aa: CSARDHSGRAYNEQFF; cdr3_nt: TGCAGTGCTAGAGATCACAGCGGGAGGGCCTACAATGAGCAGTTCTTC
v_call: TRBV20-1; d_call: .; clone_size: .; j_call: TRBJ2-7; cdr3_aa: CSARDPMIHEQYF; cdr3_nt: TGCAGTGCTAGAGACCCCATGATCCACGAGCAGTACTTC
v_call: TRBV18; d_call: .; clone_size: .; j_call: TRBJ2-3; cdr3_aa: CASSPQQSSTDTQYF; cdr3_nt: TGTGCCAGCTCACCACAACAGTCTAGCACAGATACGCAGTATTTT
v_call: TRBV3-1; d_call: TRBD1; clone_size: .; j_call: TRBJ1-2; cdr3_aa: CASSLRGQGSGYTF; cdr3_nt: TGTGCCAGCAGCCTGAGGGGACAGGGGTCTGGCTACACCTTC
v_call: TRBV18; d_call: .; clone_size: few; j_call: TRBJ1-4; cdr3_aa: CASSPPQLRGEKLFF; cdr3_nt: TGTGCCAGCTCACCACCTCAGTTACGAGGGGAAAAACTGTTTTTT
v_call: TRBV28; d_call: .; clone_size: many; j_call: TRBJ1-2; cdr3_aa: CASRTTGTVYGYTF; cdr3_nt: TGTGCCAGCAGAACAACAGGGACGGTCTATGGCTACACCTTC